This is a list of T cell receptor beta chains from one sample in a study of CD8+ T cells in alopecia areata. Repertoires were generated with immunoSEQ multiplex PCR, while TCRdb's copy carries only in-frame clones and drops some. The top ten clones hold 1% of a sample with 150,000 to 200,000 clones, roughly 60% of them seen once. The material sequenced was CD4+ T cells sorted from blood, taken at week 24, from a patient treated with tofacitinib. The receptor set was obtained from a human donor with alopecia areata. Each CDR3 is given with its conserved first and last residue. A D gene is named only where the DNA matches it firmly. Size is stated for part of the rows, as once, few or many counts, or as a class when the clone is expanded.

j_call	d_call	clone_size	v_call	cdr3_nt	cdr3_aa
TRBJ2-1	.	.	TRBV25-1	TGTGCCAGCAGTGATGGAAGGTACAATGAGCAGTTCTTC	CASSDGRYNEQFF
TRBJ1-1	TRBD1	.	TRBV30	TGTGCCTGGTCGAGACAGGGAAACACTGAAGCTTTCTTT	CAWSRQGNTEAFF
TRBJ1-2	TRBD1	.	TRBV30	TGTGCCTGGAGTGTACAGGGGCCAGATGGCTACACCTTC	CAWSVQGPDGYTF
TRBJ2-7	.	once	TRBV10-3	TGTGCCATCAGTGAGTCGGGGGCGCCTAGGGGCGAGCAGTACTTC	CAISESGAPRGEQYF
TRBJ1-4	.	.	TRBV5-1	TGCGCCAGCAGCTTGGGAGGGTATGAAAAACTGTTTTTT	CASSLGGYEKLFF
TRBJ1-1	.	.	TRBV11-2	TGTGCCAGCAGCACCCAACCCAGTGTTTCAGCTGAAGCTTTCTTT	CASSTQPSVSAEAFF
TRBJ2-7	TRBD2	few	TRBV7-2	TGTGCCAGCAGCTTAGAGGGGAGGGACGAGCAGTACTTC	CASSLEGRDEQYF
TRBJ1-1	.	.	TRBV29-1	TGCAGCGGGTACACTGAAGCTTTCTTT	CSGYTEAFF
TRBJ2-1	TRBD1	few	TRBV4-3	TGCGCCAGCAGCCTCCTCCGACAGGGATCCTACAATGAGCAGTTCTTC	CASSLLRQGSYNEQFF
TRBJ2-3	TRBD1	few	TRBV5-1	TGCGCCAGCAGCCTCCGGGACAGGGGTTTTGATACGCAGTATTTT	CASSLRDRGFDTQYF
TRBJ2-7	.	.	TRBV2	TGTGCCAGCAGAGAGGAAGTACTCGAGCAGTACTTC	CASREEVLEQYF
TRBJ1-5	.	.	TRBV2	TGTGCCAGCAGTGCGACAGCAACCAATCAGCCCCAGCATTTT	CASSATATNQPQHF
TRBJ2-3	TRBD2	.	TRBV5-1	TGCGCCAGAGGGCCCCGCGGGGGGCCCTCCGGAGGTACGCAGTATTTT	CARGPRGGPSGGTQYF
TRBJ2-3	TRBD2	.	TRBV7-9	TGTGCCAGCAGCTCCCGGGGTAGCGGGGGAGCAGATACGCAGTATTTT	CASSSRGSGGADTQYF